This entry lists 30 T cell receptor beta chains sequenced from one sample in a study of blood T cell repertoires in COVID-19. Clones were read by immunoSEQ multiplex PCR, and TCRdb kept only the in-frame ones, dropping some. The sample holds roughly 64,000 clones, around 90% seen once. Sequenced sample: peripheral blood. All receptors derive from a woman of 80 years or more with active COVID-19.

The V gene is TRBV19, the J gene TRBJ2-1; 7 nucleotides agree with TRBD2. The CDR3 is 17 residues long. Losses at the gene ends were 3 bases for V and 1 base for J; bases not matched to a gene: 9. CDR1 LNHDA and CDR2 SQIVND come from the germline V gene (reference sequence). The CDR3 DNA sequence: TGTGCCAGTAGTATTGGGGCTAGCGGACAATCCTACAATGAGCAGTTCTTC. Translating it yields CASSIGASGQSYNEQFF.

This clone has just a few counts. The chain carries TRBV28 and TRBJ1-6; TRBD1 might be the D (5 bases). Trimming took 6 bases from V and 6 from J, leaving 21 bases between them. The CDR3 contains 17 residues. Per the germline V gene, CDR1 is MDHEN and CDR2 is SYDVKM. In nucleotides, the CDR3 is TGTGCCAGCAGCCCCGGCGGGGCCTATTTGGGTAATTCACCCCTCCACTTT. Its protein product is CASSPGGAYLGNSPLHF.

The chain couples TRBV24-1 to TRBJ2-1; 13 bases match TRBD2. The CDR3 sequence is 16 residues long. V lost 3 bases and J lost 8; bases outside the gene matches: 6. CDR1 and CDR2 (germline): KGHDR, SFDVKD. CDR3 sequence: CATSDRTSGGAHEQFF. In DNA, the CDR3 is TGTGCCACCAGTGATCGTACTAGCGGGGGGGCACATGAGCAGTTCTTC.

DNA of the CDR3: TGTGCCACGCGGGAGGGCCCCACAGATACGCAGTATTTT. Protein sequence: CATREGPTDTQYF. This chain links TRBV2 with TRBJ2-3; TRBD2 matches at 9 bases. Germline CDR1 and CDR2: SNHLY and FYNNEI. V dropped 10 bases and J dropped 2; count of bases not matched to a gene: 4. The length of the CDR3 is 13 residues.

V is TRBV5-1 and J is TRBJ2-1, with 9 bases matching TRBD2. CDR1 and CDR2 from the germline V gene are SGHRS and YFSETQ. The V and J ends lost 7 bases and 7 bases, in that order; junction bases with no gene match: 9. There are 14 residues in the CDR3. The CDR3 sequence: CASAQKREANEQFF. The CDR3 region has the DNA TGCGCCAGCGCTCAGAAGCGGGAGGCAAATGAGCAGTTCTTC.

The J gene is TRBJ2-4, the V gene TRBV3-1 (or the pseudogene TRBV3-2); D gene ambiguous. Germline V gene data show CDR1 as LGHDT and CDR2 as YNNKEL (reference sequence). The CDR3 runs to 15 residues. The V and J ends lost 0 bases and 5 bases respectively, with 11 bases between them. The CDR3 region is CASSQDPGGENIQYF. CDR3 nucleotides: TGTGCCAGCAGCCAAGATCCGGGTGGCGAAAACATTCAGTACTTC.

The rearrangement links TRBV10-3 to TRBJ1-1, with 9 bases that match TRBD1. With 4 bases clipped from V and 0 bases from J, the junction kept 6 bases outside the gene matches. Germline V gives CDR1 ENHRY, CDR2 SYGVKD. The CDR3 totals 16 residues. CDR3 loop: CAISGTGAGMNTEAFF. The CDR3 DNA is TGTGCCATCAGTGGGACAGGGGCTGGAATGAACACTGAAGCTTTCTTT.

The table lists this clone with a few counts. This rearrangement joins TRBV5-4 to TRBJ1-1; D not resolved. CDR3 size: 12 residues. V gave up 0 bases and J gave up 6 bases, with 6 bases separating them. CDR1 and CDR2 from the germline V gene are SGHNT and YYREEE (reference sequence). DNA of the CDR3: TGTGCCAGCAGCTTGGTAAACTCTGAAGCTTTCTTT. Protein sequence: CASSLVNSEAFF.

The table lists this clone with a count of one. The rearrangement joins TRBV29-1 to TRBJ1-1; D not certain. This CDR3 has 13 residues. The germline V gene encodes CDR1 SQVTM and CDR2 ANQGSEA. The ends were cut back, 3 bases at V and 8 bases at J, with 16 bases in the middle. The CDR3 DNA reads TGCAGCGTTGACGCGCAGGCGAGTGCGGAAGCTTTCTTT. Protein sequence: CSVDAQASAEAFF. The full variable domain, in which reference TRBV29-1 and TRBJ1-1 provide the parts outside the CDR3, is SAVISQKPSRDICQRGTSLTIQCQVDSQVTMMFWYRQQPGQSLTLIATANQGSEATYESGFVIDKFPISRPNLTFSTLTVSNMSPEDSSIYLCSVDAQASAEAFFGQGTRLTVV.

This chain uses TRBV5-4 with TRBJ2-5, with D possibly TRBD2 on 5 matching bases. This CDR3 spans 15 amino acids. In germline, CDR1 is SGHNT, CDR2 YYREEE (reference sequence). The germline V and J ends were trimmed by 4 bases and 2 bases, with 15 bases remaining between them. The DNA of the CDR3 is TGTGCCAGCAGCCCCCAGGAGCGGATACAAGAGACCCAGTACTTC. Its translation is CASSPQERIQETQYF.

V is TRBV10-2 and J is TRBJ2-1; TRBD1 matches 7 bases. Germline V gives CDR1 WSHSY, CDR2 SAAADI. The CDR3 has 13 amino acids. V trimming: 6 bases; J trimming: 7 bases; junction bases outside the gene matches: 6. This chain's CDR3 is CASSPGTENEQFF. The CDR3 nucleotides are TGCGCCAGCAGCCCCGGGACAGAGAATGAGCAGTTCTTC.

This chain connects TRBV19 to TRBJ2-2, with 7 bases fitting TRBD1. In germline, CDR1 is LNHDA, CDR2 SQIVND (reference sequence). The CDR3 loop spans 14 amino acids. The V gene end was trimmed by 1 base and the J gene end by 10 bases; junction bases not matched to a gene: 6. The CDR3 reads CASSIGTGLEELFF. The CDR3 DNA follows: TGTGCCAGTAGTATAGGGACAGGCTTGGAGGAGCTGTTTTTT. Supplemented by reference TRBV19 and TRBJ2-2, the full variable domain reads DGGITQSPKYLFRKEGQNVTLSCEQNLNHDAMYWYRQDPGQGLRLIYYSQIVNDFQKGDIAEGYSVSREKKESFPLTVTSAQKNPTAFYLCASSIGTGLEELFFGEGSRLTVL.

This chain connects TRBV5-1 to TRBJ2-6, with D maybe TRBD1 (6 bases). Germline V gene lookup returns CDR1 SGHRS and CDR2 YFSETQ. This CDR3 region has 14 residues. Trimming cost V 4 bases and J 1 base, with 6 bases left between them. CDR3 loop: CASSGTSGANVLTF. The DNA of the CDR3 is TGCGCCAGCAGCGGGACATCTGGGGCCAACGTCCTGACTTTC. Together with reference TRBV5-1 and TRBJ2-6, the CDR3 gives the full variable domain: KAGVTQTPRYLIKTRGQQVTLSCSPISGHRSVSWYQQTPGQGLQFLFEYFSETQRNKGNFPGRFSGRQFSNSRSEMNVSTLELGDSALYLCASSGTSGANVLTFGAGSRLTVL.

CDR3 sequence: CASSSTGVLTDTQYF. The CDR3 region has the DNA TGTGCCAGCAGTTCGACAGGGGTCCTCACAGATACGCAGTATTTT. The chain employs TRBV3-1 (or the pseudogene TRBV3-2) and TRBJ2-3, with 8 bases aligning to TRBD1. Germline V CDR1 and CDR2: LGHDT, YNNKEL (reference sequence). The CDR3 spans 15 residues. Trimming took 6 bases from V and 2 from J; bases not matched to a gene: 7.

The genes are TRBV28 and TRBJ1-5; 7 bases are a match to TRBD1. V was clipped by 6 bases and J by 4 bases; unmatched bases: 12. The CDR3 is made up of 16 amino acids. Germline loops: CDR1 MDHEN, CDR2 SYDVKM. CDR3 region: CASRTDRAPLNQPQHF. Here the CDR3 DNA reads TGTGCCAGCAGAACCGACAGGGCCCCACTTAATCAGCCCCAGCATTTT.

This sequence joins TRBV6-1 and TRBJ1-1; D is undetermined. Trimming pared 3 bases from V and 8 bases from J, leaving 16 bases between. This CDR3 contains 14 residues. Germline V gene data show CDR1 as MNHNS and CDR2 as SASEGT. The CDR3 loop is CASSERASSNEAFF. CDR3 nucleotide sequence: TGTGCCAGCAGTGAGAGGGCCAGCTCTAACGAAGCTTTCTTT.

V is TRBV11-3 and J is TRBJ2-3, with 8 bases lining up with TRBD2. After removal of 2 bases from V and 0 bases from J, the junction contained 7 bases not matched to a gene. Germline CDR1 reads SGHNT; CDR2 reads YENEEA. This CDR3 region has 17 residues. CDR3 DNA sequence: TGTGCCAGCAGCTTAACGATAGCGGGGAGCAGCACAGATACGCAGTATTTT. This translates into CASSLTIAGSSTDTQYF.

V and J are TRBV25-1 and TRBJ2-5, with D unresolved. The germline V gene has CDR1 MGHDK and CDR2 SYGVNS. The CDR3 is made up of 13 amino acids. V lost 1 base, J lost 4 bases, and 7 bases lay in between. The CDR3 nucleotides read TGTGCCAGCAGTGAATCCCGACTAGAGACCCAGTACTTC. Residues: CASSESRLETQYF.

With regard to this clone: The same CDR3 is also encoded by other DNA sequences in this sample. The chain links TRBV19 to TRBJ1-5, with D unclear. This CDR3 has 14 residues. Germline-derived CDR1 and CDR2 are LNHDA and SQIVND (reference sequence). V was shortened by 6 bases and J by 2 bases, with 11 bases between the two germline ends. The CDR3 sequence is CASSDSGGNQPQHF. CDR3 nucleotides: TGTGCCAGTAGCGACTCTGGCGGCAATCAGCCCCAGCATTTT.

The chain employs TRBV3-1 (or the pseudogene TRBV3-2) and TRBJ2-5, with D possibly TRBD1 on 6 matching bases. Germline V gene data show CDR1 as LGHDT and CDR2 as YNNKEL (reference sequence). CDR3 size: 17 residues. Trimming cost V 0 bases and J 2 bases, with 16 bases left between them. The CDR3 DNA is TGTGCCAGCAGCCAAGATCGTGTCTTACAGGGACAAGAGACCCAGTACTTC. Translating it yields CASSQDRVLQGQETQYF.

This chain joins TRBV7-9 and TRBJ2-7; a weak D match, TRBD1 (6 bases). There are 14 residues in the CDR3. From germline, CDR1 is SEHNR and CDR2 FQNEAQ (reference sequence). V lost 5 bases and J lost 3, with 14 bases in between. The CDR3 protein is CASSGRPGVYEQYF. The CDR3, as DNA: TGTGCCAGCAGCGGCCGGCCAGGGGTCTACGAGCAGTACTTC.

The rearrangement uses TRBV6-6 and TRBJ1-1; D perhaps matches TRBD1 (6 bases). V was cut by 6 bases and J by 5 bases, with 16 bases left in between. The CDR3 sequence is 14 residues long. CDR1 is MNHNY, CDR2 SVGAGI, per germline (reference sequence). The CDR3 sequence is CASRRRDKETEAFF. The CDR3 nucleotides read TGTGCCAGCAGGCGAAGGGACAAAGAAACTGAAGCTTTCTTT.

The CDR3 nucleotides read TGCAGCGTTGAAAAGGAGTGGGACAGCTATGGCTACACCTTC. Translation: CSVEKEWDSYGYTF. The gene calls are TRBV29-1 and TRBJ1-2, with 7 positions matching TRBD1. V gave up 2 bases and J gave up 4 bases; unmatched junction bases: 7. The CDR3 runs to 14 residues. Germline assignment: CDR1 SQVTM and CDR2 ANQGSEA.

The chain uses TRBV3-1 (or the pseudogene TRBV3-2) and TRBJ2-7; the D gene is possibly TRBD2 (5 bases). The V end was cut by 4 bases, the J end by 6 bases, with 10 bases between. The germline gives CDR1 LGHDT, CDR2 YNNKEL (reference sequence). This CDR3 region has 12 residues. CDR3 sequence (DNA): TGTGCCAGCAGCCTGGACTTGGCCGAGCAGTACTTC. Its translation: CASSLDLAEQYF.

Here the CDR3 DNA reads TGCGCCAGCACGGTCTCAGGGGGCTATCACGAGCAGTACTTC. This sequence encodes CASTVSGGYHEQYF. The rearrangement joins TRBV5-1 to TRBJ2-7, with 8 bases aligning to TRBD1. CDR1 and CDR2 from the germline V gene are SGHRS and YFSETQ. CDR3 size: 14 residues. The V gene end was trimmed by 6 bases and the J gene end by 5 bases; junction bases not matched to a gene: 10.

V and J are TRBV27 and TRBJ2-5, with 8 bases matching TRBD2. Germline V gene data show CDR1 as MNHEY and CDR2 as SMNVEV (reference sequence). Germline trimming cut 6 bases from V and 2 bases from J; bases unmatched to any gene: 11. The CDR3 loop spans 16 amino acids. CDR3 residues: CASRGLRGGEQETQYF. The CDR3 DNA is TGTGCCAGCAGGGGTCTCCGGGGGGGAGAGCAAGAGACCCAGTACTTC.

The J gene is TRBJ2-7, the V gene TRBV27; D might be TRBD1 (5 bases). Germline assignment: CDR1 MNHEY and CDR2 SMNVEV (reference sequence). This CDR3 has 14 residues. Between the trimmed V and J ends, which lost 6 bases and 3 bases, there was a span of 15 bases. The CDR3 sequence: CASSPLTAFYEQYF. The CDR3 DNA follows: TGTGCCAGCAGCCCCTTGACAGCGTTCTACGAGCAGTACTTC.

The chain recombines TRBV28 with TRBJ1-3, with D possibly matching TRBD1 (6 bases). In germline, CDR1 is MDHEN, CDR2 SYDVKM. V lost 5 bases and J 4 bases, leaving 12 bases between the germline ends. The CDR3 runs to 14 residues. CDR3 loop: CASSPAGAGNTIYF. The CDR3 coding sequence is TGTGCCAGCAGTCCCGCAGGGGCCGGAAACACCATATATTTT. The full variable domain, its missing parts supplied by reference TRBV28 and TRBJ1-3, is DVKVTQSSRYLVKRTGEKVFLECVQDMDHENMFWYRQDPGLGLRLIYFSYDVKMKEKGDIPEGYSVSREKKERFSLILESASTNQTSMYLCASSPAGAGNTIYFGEGSWLTVV.

On this clone itself: Additional DNA sequences in this sample encode the identical CDR3. The chain is built from TRBV5-1 and TRBJ2-1; no definite D call. The V gene's germline CDR1 is SGHRS and CDR2 YFSETQ. Trimming pared 0 bases from V and 4 bases from J, leaving 11 bases between. CDR3 length: 15 residues. The DNA of the CDR3 is TGCGCCAGCAGCTTGGGTCCTGGGCAGTACAATGAGCAGTTCTTC. This gives the protein CASSLGPGQYNEQFF.

This chain uses TRBV28 with TRBJ2-7, with a tentative D call TRBD2 (6 bases). V gave up 3 bases and J gave up 0 bases, with 12 bases separating them. The CDR3 loop spans 15 amino acids. Per germline, CDR1 MDHEN and CDR2 SYDVKM. CDR3 in DNA: TGTGCCAGCAGTTTCGGAGGGGCCCTCTCCTACGAGCAGTACGTC. This gives the protein CASSFGGALSYEQYV.